Listed below are T cell receptor beta chains from one sample, sequenced in a study of blood T cell repertoires in COVID-19. Measured with immunoSEQ multiplex PCR; TCRdb has only the in-frame clones, and not every one. The data contain hundreds of thousands of clones, approximately 80% of them singletons. Sequenced input: peripheral blood. These receptors all come from a middle-aged man with acute or convalescent COVID-19. Both conserved end residues are part of each CDR3. A D gene is named only where the DNA matches it firmly. Clone size is stated in some rows and not others, as once, few, many or a class when expanded.

TGTGCCAGCAGCTTGCATAGCTATGGCTACACCTTC	CASSLHSYGYTF	TRBV5-4	TRBJ1-2	.	.
TGTGCCAGCTCACCGGGACGGGACAACTACGAGCAGTACTTC	CASSPGRDNYEQYF	TRBV18	TRBJ2-7	.	.
TGTGCCAGCAGTGTCGGGAATCAGCCCCAGCATTTT	CASSVGNQPQHF	TRBV25-1	TRBJ1-5	once	.
TGTGCCAGCAACAGCGGGAGTGCCGGGGAGACCCAGTACTTC	CASNSGSAGETQYF	TRBV14	TRBJ2-5	.	TRBD2
TGTGCCACCAGCGGGGACAGGGATTGGACTGAAGCTTTCTTT	CATSGDRDWTEAFF	TRBV15	TRBJ1-1	.	TRBD1
TGTGCCAGTAGTACCTCGACAGAGGACAACGTCCTGACTTTC	CASSTSTEDNVLTF	TRBV19	TRBJ2-6	.	.
TGTACCTCTCAACGGGAATATGGCTACACCTTC	CTSQREYGYTF	TRBV2	TRBJ1-2	.	.
TGTGCCAGCAGTTGGGTAAGGGGCGGCGGCAATCAGCCCCAGCATTTT	CASSWVRGGGNQPQHF	TRBV6-2/TRBV6-3	TRBJ1-5	few	.
TGTGCCAGCAGCTCCGGGAAGGGCTCCTACAATGAGCAGTTCTTC	CASSSGKGSYNEQFF	TRBV5-6	TRBJ2-1	.	.
TGTGCCAGCAGCTTTGGGACACAGAACACCGGGGAGCTGTTTTTT	CASSFGTQNTGELFF	TRBV7-6	TRBJ2-2	.	.
TGTGCCAGCGGAGGGGCTAGCGGGAACTACGAGCAGTACTTC	CASGGASGNYEQYF	TRBV7-6	TRBJ2-7	.	TRBD2
TGTGCCAGCAGGAGACTCCGGGGCTCTGGGGCCAACGTCCTGACTTTC	CASRRLRGSGANVLTF	TRBV27	TRBJ2-6	.	.
TGTGCCAGCAGCGTAGGGACTAGCGGATACGAGCAGTACTTC	CASSVGTSGYEQYF	TRBV9	TRBJ2-7	.	TRBD2
TGTGCCAGTAGTATTGCCGGGAGTGGCGATACGCAGTATTTT	CASSIAGSGDTQYF	TRBV19	TRBJ2-3	.	.
TGCGCCAGCAGCTTCGATCTAGCGGAAGTTGGGGATACGCAGTATTTT	CASSFDLAEVGDTQYF	TRBV5-1	TRBJ2-3	.	TRBD2
TGTGCCAGCAGCCCCGGGACAGTGAACACTGAAGCTTTCTTT	CASSPGTVNTEAFF	TRBV11-2	TRBJ1-1	.	TRBD1
TGTGCCAGCTCACAAAATACAGAGAACACCGGGGAGCTGTTTTTT	CASSQNTENTGELFF	TRBV18	TRBJ2-2	.	.
TGTGCCAGCAGCCACCCACTAGCGGGAGTTGGTGCGGTTTGTGAGCAGTTCTTC	CASSHPLAGVGAVCEQFF	TRBV9	TRBJ2-1	.	TRBD2
TGTGCCTGGAGTATAAACAGGGGTGGGGCCAACGTCCTGACTTTC	CAWSINRGGANVLTF	TRBV30	TRBJ2-6	.	TRBD1
TGTGCCAGCAGCCAATTCGGCGGACACTCAACCATATATTTT	CASSQFGGHSTIYF	TRBV5-5	TRBJ1-3	.	.
TGTGCCAGCAGCGGGCGGGCTTCCACAGATACGCAGTATTTT	CASSGRASTDTQYF	TRBV9	TRBJ2-3	.	.
TGCAGCGCCTCAGGGTCCGGGGCCAACGTCCTGACTTTC	CSASGSGANVLTF	TRBV29-1	TRBJ2-6	.	.
TGTGCCAGTAGTATGGGAGCGGGAACCGGGGAGCTGTTTTTT	CASSMGAGTGELFF	TRBV19	TRBJ2-2	many	TRBD2
TGTGCCAGCAGCCTAGGGACAGGGCGAGGGTATGGCTACACCTTC	CASSLGTGRGYGYTF	TRBV5-4	TRBJ1-2	.	TRBD1
TGCAGTGTTTTAGTGCCGCCCCAGCATTTT	CSVLVPPQHF	TRBV20-1	TRBJ1-5	.	.
TGTGCCAGTAGTATGGACAGGGGAAGGCACACCATATATTTT	CASSMDRGRHTIYF	TRBV19	TRBJ1-3	few	TRBD1
TGTGCCAGCAGGGGTGGAGCTAATGAAAAACTGTTTTTT	CASRGGANEKLFF	TRBV28	TRBJ1-4	.	.
TGTGCCAGCAGCCAAGGGACAGGGTACACCGGGGAGCTGTTTTTT	CASSQGTGYTGELFF	TRBV3-1/TRBV3-2	TRBJ2-2	.	TRBD1
TGTGCCATCAGTGATCAGGGTCCTATCTATGGCTACACCTTC	CAISDQGPIYGYTF	TRBV10-3	TRBJ1-2	.	.
TGTGCCAGCAGTTTAACTTTGGGGGACTCCCGCCTGGAGTTCTTC	CASSLTLGDSRLEFF	TRBV28	TRBJ2-1	.	.
TGTGCCAGCAGTTACACCCCGGGACACCACACAGATACGCAGTATTTT	CASSYTPGHHTDTQYF	TRBV6-5	TRBJ2-3	.	.
TGTGCCACCGAGGGACAGTCCTACGAGCAGTACTTC	CATEGQSYEQYF	TRBV10-3	TRBJ2-7	few	TRBD1
TGTGCCAGCAGTGAACCTTTTGGACAGGGTAGGCCTGAAGCTTTCTTT	CASSEPFGQGRPEAFF	TRBV2	TRBJ1-1	.	TRBD1
TGCGCCAGCAGTGAGTTATCCTACGAGCAGTACTTC	CASSELSYEQYF	TRBV10-2	TRBJ2-7	.	.
TGTGCCACCAGCAGAGATGGGACTAGCGGGAGGGCGCAATCAGATACGCAGTATTTT	CATSRDGTSGRAQSDTQYF	TRBV15	TRBJ2-3	.	TRBD2
TGTGCCAGCAGTACCGACGGGGGGAACACCATATATTTT	CASSTDGGNTIYF	TRBV25-1	TRBJ1-3	.	.
TGTGCCAGCACCATTGGACCCGGGGGTAATCAGCCCCAGCATTTT	CASTIGPGGNQPQHF	TRBV5-5	TRBJ1-5	.	.
TGTGCCAGCAGCCAGTGGGGGGGGCGCATCAAAGGCGAGCAGTACTTC	CASSQWGGRIKGEQYF	TRBV14	TRBJ2-7	.	.
TGTGCCAGCAGCTTAGTCTCCTCTGGGGCCAACGTCCTGACTTTC	CASSLVSSGANVLTF	TRBV11-2	TRBJ2-6	.	.
TGTGCCAGCAGTCCCCGGGACAGTCCCACCGGGGAGCTGTTTTTT	CASSPRDSPTGELFF	TRBV27	TRBJ2-2	few	TRBD1
TGTGCCAGCAGCCAGGGACTAGCGGGGAGCTCTACGCAGCAGTACTTC	CASSQGLAGSSTQQYF	TRBV7-2	TRBJ2-7	few	TRBD2
TGTGCCAGCTCACCCGCGGGGGGCGATGGCTACACCTTC	CASSPAGGDGYTF	TRBV18	TRBJ1-2	few	.
TGCAGCGTTCGACTAGCGGTAAATTACGAGCAGTACTTC	CSVRLAVNYEQYF	TRBV29-1	TRBJ2-7	.	TRBD2
TGTGCCAGCAGTCGGCAGACAGGGAACTTAGTCGAAGCTTTCTTT	CASSRQTGNLVEAFF	TRBV27	TRBJ1-1	.	TRBD1
TGTGCCAGCTCACCAATGAGGTACACTGAAGCTTTCTTT	CASSPMRYTEAFF	TRBV18	TRBJ1-1	.	.
TGCGCCAGCAGCGCAGGGGGACCAGATACGCAGTATTTT	CASSAGGPDTQYF	TRBV4-3	TRBJ2-3	.	TRBD1
TGTGCCAGCAGCTCTGGGATTAGCGGGCCTAGCGATGAGCAGTTCTTC	CASSSGISGPSDEQFF	TRBV11-3	TRBJ2-1	.	TRBD2
TGTGCCAGCAGTCCGACTAGCGGGAGATCCGGTGAGCAGTTCTTC	CASSPTSGRSGEQFF	TRBV3-1/TRBV3-2	TRBJ2-1	.	TRBD2
TGTGCCAGCAGTTGGGACACCCACTCCTACAATGAGCAGTTCTTC	CASSWDTHSYNEQFF	TRBV2	TRBJ2-1	.	.
TGCAGCACTTGGACTAGCGGCTTCTACAATGAGCAGTTCTTC	CSTWTSGFYNEQFF	TRBV29-1	TRBJ2-1	once	TRBD2